The source of this T cell receptor beta chain is a study of blood T cell repertoires in COVID-19. Data came from immunoSEQ multiplex PCR; TCRdb stores just in-frame clones and leaves some out. The table includes about 310,000 clones, around 90% detected once. Germline loops: CDR1 SGDLS, CDR2 YYNGEE. This CDR3 has 15 amino acids. V dropped 0 bases and J dropped 6; count of bases not matched to a gene: 4. V gene TRBV9 combines with J gene TRBJ2-1; 9 bases line up with TRBD2. The sample was peripheral blood. The source of this sequence is a man aged 50 to 59 with active or convalescent COVID-19. The CDR3 bases are TGTGCCAGCAGCGTAGGGCAGCGGGAGGTCAATGAGCAGTTCTTC. Residues: CASSVGQREVNEQFF.